Below are 29 T cell receptor beta chains sequenced from a single sample in a study of cytomegalovirus exposure and HLA in healthy donors. In the PCR, 60 Vbeta and 13 Jbeta primers were used. Measured with immunoSEQ multiplex PCR; TCRdb has only the in-frame clones, and not every one. The sample holds roughly 110,000 clones, approximately 79% seen once. The specimen was PBMCs. These TCRs come from a man in his sixties in good health and CMV-seronegative.

The V call is TRBV6-6, the J call TRBJ2-5; TRBD1 matches at 8 bases. Germline values: CDR1 MNHNY, CDR2 SVGAGI (reference sequence). Trimming cost V 10 bases and J 1 base; bases outside gene matches: 8. The CDR3 runs 14 residues. In DNA form, the CDR3 reads TGTGCCATCTCGGACAGGGCCATCCAAGAGACCCAGTACTTC. Translated, it gives CAISDRAIQETQYF.

The V call is TRBV28, the J call TRBJ2-3; 12 bases match TRBD1. Germline values: CDR1 MDHEN, CDR2 SYDVKM. The trim removed 6 bases at V and 4 bases at J, leaving 8 bases unmatched. The CDR3 is 16 residues long. Here the CDR3 reads CASRQPGQGASDTQYF. DNA for the CDR3: TGTGCCAGCAGGCAGCCGGGACAGGGGGCATCAGATACGCAGTATTTT.

The table lists this clone with a few counts. The V gene is TRBV2, the J gene TRBJ2-5; tentative D call: TRBD2 (6 bases). The CDR3 loop spans 10 amino acids. Looked up from germline, CDR1 is SNHLY and CDR2 is FYNNEI. Deletions cut 10 bases from V and 9 bases from J, with 12 bases between. CDR3 in DNA: TGTGCCACGGAAGGGAGGCCCCAGTACTTC. This gives the protein CATEGRPQYF.

This clone appeared a few times. The genes are TRBV6-5 and TRBJ1-6, with TRBD1 identical over 8 bases. CDR3 size: 16 residues. Germline lookup yields CDR1 MNHEY and CDR2 SVGAGI. Trimming removed 4 bases from V and 4 bases from J; junction bases left unmatched: 6. The CDR3 nucleotides are TGTGCCAGCAGTTGGACAGGGATTCTTTATAATTCACCCCTCCACTTT. It specifies CASSWTGILYNSPLHF.

This rearrangement joins TRBV29-1 to TRBJ2-2; tentative D call: TRBD2 (7 bases). Germline V gene lookup returns CDR1 SQVTM and CDR2 ANQGSEA. The CDR3 consists of 15 residues. Trimming shortened V by 7 bases and J by 2 bases, and 17 bases separated the two germline ends. This chain's CDR3 is CSAFGGGLNTGELFF. The CDR3 coding sequence is TGCAGCGCCTTTGGCGGGGGCCTCAACACCGGGGAGCTGTTTTTT.

The chain couples TRBV18 to TRBJ2-2; tentative D call: TRBD1 (5 bases). V gave up 4 bases and J gave up 3 bases, with 12 bases separating them. The CDR3 contains 15 residues. CDR1 and CDR2 (germline): KGHSH, LQKENI. The chain's CDR3 is CASSQAAGYTGELFF. As DNA, the CDR3 is TGTGCCAGCTCACAGGCGGCAGGGTACACCGGGGAGCTGTTTTTT.

The chain couples TRBV30 to TRBJ2-2, with 12 positions matching TRBD2. The CDR3 loop spans 19 amino acids. Losses at the gene ends were 6 bases for V and 5 bases for J; bases not matched to a gene: 19. Germline V gene data show CDR1 as GTSNPN and CDR2 as SVGIG (reference sequence). CDR3 nucleotides: TGTGCCTGTACTGGGGTTGTCAGCCGACTAGCGGGGGTTACCGGGGAGCTGTTTTTT. Translation gives CACTGVVSRLAGVTGELFF.

The V call is TRBV19, the J call TRBJ1-5; maybe TRBD1 (6 bases). The germline CDR1 and CDR2 sequences are LNHDA and SQIVND (reference sequence). The CDR3 contains 15 residues. The ends were cut back, 4 bases at V and 1 base at J, with 11 bases in the middle. The CDR3 nucleotides are TGTGCCAGTAGTACAACAGGGTTCAGCAATCAGCCCCAGCATTTT. Protein product: CASSTTGFSNQPQHF.

The V and J genes are TRBV5-1 and TRBJ1-1; D not resolved. In germline, CDR1 is SGHRS, CDR2 YFSETQ. CDR3 length: 15 residues. The V end was cut by 3 bases, the J end by 1 base, with 13 bases between. The CDR3 loop reads CASSSTPSGNTEAFF. In DNA, the CDR3 is TGCGCCAGCAGCTCAACCCCCTCGGGGAACACTGAAGCTTTCTTT.

The V and J genes are TRBV5-1 and TRBJ1-2, with D perhaps TRBD1 (5 bases). This CDR3 spans 14 amino acids. Germline values: CDR1 SGHRS, CDR2 YFSETQ. V lost 0 bases and J lost 3, with 9 bases in between. CDR3 loop: CASSLDVRDYGYTF. The CDR3 nucleotides are TGCGCCAGCAGCTTGGATGTCAGGGACTATGGCTACACCTTC.

The chain employs TRBV30 and TRBJ1-2; D is ambiguous. The CDR3 has 14 amino acids. Germline assignment: CDR1 GTSNPN and CDR2 SVGIG (reference sequence). Trimming stripped 3 bases from V and 4 bases from J, with 15 bases between. The CDR3 DNA is TGTGCCTGGAGCGCCCTCCGAGACACCTATGGCTACACCTTC. Its protein product is CAWSALRDTYGYTF.

The chain employs TRBV5-4 and TRBJ2-4, with TRBD2 matching over 10 bases. Per germline, CDR1 SGHNT and CDR2 YYREEE (reference sequence). Germline trimming cut 4 bases from V and 7 bases from J; bases unmatched to any gene: 17. The CDR3 loop spans 18 amino acids. CDR3 nucleotides: TGTGCCAGCAGCCCGGGAGCTTTGGTTAGCGGGGGGAAGAACATTCAGTACTTC. Amino acid sequence: CASSPGALVSGGKNIQYF.

The chain joins TRBV7-3 to TRBJ1-2, with D tentatively TRBD1 (5 bases). Trimming left V 5 bases short and J 5 bases short, with 15 bases between. CDR3 length: 14 amino acids. Germline-derived CDR1 and CDR2 are SGHTA and FQGTGA. The CDR3 DNA reads as TGTGCCAGCAGCCAAAATTCGGAGGGGTATGGCTACACCTTC. Its protein product is CASSQNSEGYGYTF.

The CDR3 DNA follows: TGTGCCAGCAGTTACTCAGGACAGGGGTACGAGCAGTACTTC. It codes for CASSYSGQGYEQYF. This chain connects TRBV6-5 to TRBJ2-7; 9 nucleotides line up with TRBD1. Per germline, CDR1 MNHEY and CDR2 SVGAGI. V was clipped by 0 bases and J by 4 bases; unmatched bases: 1. The CDR3 length is 14 residues.

The chain joins TRBV13 to TRBJ2-5; D might be TRBD2 (6 bases). V was clipped by 0 bases and J by 9 bases, with 20 bases between them. The germline gives CDR1 PRHDT, CDR2 FYEKMQ (reference sequence). This CDR3 comprises 16 residues. CDR3 bases: TGTGCCAGCAGCTTAGGTCGGGGGATCAATTATGGGGCCCAGTACTTC. This sequence encodes CASSLGRGINYGAQYF.

The gene calls are TRBV5-1 and TRBJ2-5; D not resolved. This CDR3 region has 13 residues. The germline CDR1 and CDR2 sequences are SGHRS and YFSETQ. V gave up 0 bases and J gave up 9 bases, with 12 bases separating them. The CDR3 DNA reads as TGCGCCAGCAGCTTGGGGTCCTCCCCGGCCCAGTACTTC. Its protein is CASSLGSSPAQYF. The whole variable domain, remainder taken from reference TRBV5-1 and TRBJ2-5, is KAGVTQTPRYLIKTRGQQVTLSCSPISGHRSVSWYQQTPGQGLQFLFEYFSETQRNKGNFPGRFSGRQFSNSRSEMNVSTLELGDSALYLCASSLGSSPAQYFGPGTRLLVL.

The chain recombines TRBV6-5 with TRBJ1-3; 8 bases line up with TRBD1. Looked up from germline, CDR1 is MNHEY and CDR2 is SVGAGI. CDR3 length: 16 residues. The V gene end was trimmed by 4 bases and the J gene end by 4 bases; junction bases not matched to a gene: 9. The CDR3 is CASSSMGRGRGNTIYF. CDR3 sequence (DNA): TGTGCCAGCAGTTCGATGGGCAGGGGGCGAGGAAACACCATATATTTT.

The sample holds a few counts of this clone. The sample has other DNA sequences that encode this CDR3 too. The V gene is TRBV19, the J gene TRBJ1-1; D call uncertain. The germline gives CDR1 LNHDA, CDR2 SQIVND (reference sequence). Between the trimmed V and J ends, which lost 3 bases and 0 bases, there was a span of 8 bases. There are 14 residues in the CDR3. CDR3 sequence reads: CASSMGRLNTEAFF. CDR3 bases: TGTGCCAGTAGTATGGGCAGGCTGAACACTGAAGCTTTCTTT.

This clone has more than one count but fewer than ten. The rearrangement joins TRBV6-6 to TRBJ1-2; the D is unclear. Germline V CDR1 and CDR2: MNHNY, SVGAGI (reference sequence). Between the trimmed V and J ends, which lost 2 bases and 4 bases, there was a span of 14 bases. The length of the CDR3 is 15 residues. CDR3 loop: CASSYEGRIGYGYTF. CDR3 bases: TGTGCCAGCAGTTACGAGGGAAGAATAGGCTATGGCTACACCTTC.

This chain links TRBV7-9 with TRBJ1-4; possible D gene TRBD1, 5 bases. The CDR3 is 14 amino acids. The germline V and J ends were trimmed by 4 bases and 2 bases, with 8 bases remaining between them. The germline CDR1 and CDR2 sequences are SEHNR and FQNEAQ (reference sequence). CDR3 in amino acids: CASSSRQTNEKLFF. The CDR3 DNA is TGTGCCAGCAGCTCGCGACAGACTAATGAAAAACTGTTTTTT.

The chain links TRBV5-1 to TRBJ1-2; 7 bases match TRBD1. The junction had 8 bases not matched to a gene; V was cut back by 3 bases and J by 6 bases. The CDR3 contains 14 residues. Germline CDR1 is SGHRS and CDR2 is YFSETQ. For the CDR3, the DNA is TGCGCCAGCAGCTCGGAACAGGGGATTGATGGCTACACCTTC. The encoded protein is CASSSEQGIDGYTF.

The rearrangement links TRBV6-6 to TRBJ2-6; TRBD1 might be the D (6 bases). This CDR3 contains 15 residues. Germline assignment: CDR1 MNHNY and CDR2 SVGAGI (reference sequence). Trimming removed 5 bases from V and 1 base from J, with 9 bases in between. The CDR3 loop reads CASSVQGSGANVLTF. The CDR3 region has the DNA TGTGCCAGCAGTGTACAGGGTTCTGGGGCCAACGTCCTGACTTTC.

This clone has just a few counts. The chain joins TRBV6-5 to TRBJ1-2; a weak D match, TRBD1 (6 bases). Trimming pared 5 bases from V and 4 bases from J, leaving 17 bases between. CDR1 is MNHEY, CDR2 SVGAGI, per germline. The CDR3 is 15 amino acids. CDR3 in DNA: TGTGCCAGCAGTAAACAGGGAGTTTCGTTCTATGGCTACACCTTC. This translates into CASSKQGVSFYGYTF.

The sample holds one count of this clone. The V call is TRBV7-2, the J call TRBJ2-1; possibly TRBD1 for D (6 bases). This CDR3 has 16 amino acids. V was trimmed by 1 base and J by 3 bases, leaving 13 bases between them. Germline V gene data show CDR1 as SGHTA and CDR2 as FQGNSA. The CDR3 nucleotides read TGTGCCAGCAGCTTAGAGAGGGACACTCGCTACAATGAGCAGTTCTTC. This gives the protein CASSLERDTRYNEQFF. The full variable domain, its missing parts supplied by reference TRBV7-2 and TRBJ2-1, is GAGVSQSPSNKVTEKGKDVELRCDPISGHTALYWYRQSLGQGLEFLIYFQGNSAPDKSGLPSDRFSAERTGGSVSTLTIQRTQQEDSAVYLCASSLERDTRYNEQFFGPGTRLTVL.

The rearrangement joins TRBV19 to TRBJ1-5; the match to TRBD1 covers 7 bases. From germline, CDR1 is LNHDA and CDR2 SQIVND (reference sequence). The CDR3 loop spans 15 amino acids. V dropped 7 bases and J dropped 3; count of bases not matched to a gene: 9. CDR3 in amino acids: CASTYSGTANQPQHF. Written as DNA, the CDR3 is TGTGCCAGTACTTACAGTGGGACAGCCAATCAGCCCCAGCATTTT.

The chain carries TRBV9 and TRBJ1-1; possible D gene TRBD1, 5 bases. The germline CDR1 and CDR2 sequences are SGDLS and YYNGEE. V was cut by 3 bases and J by 3 bases, with 15 bases left in between. There are 15 residues in the CDR3. CDR3 bases: TGTGCCAGCAGCGCCGGGACGGGGGGGGACACTGAAGCTTTCTTT. It is translated as CASSAGTGGDTEAFF.

V gene TRBV7-9 combines with J gene TRBJ2-2; possible D gene TRBD1, 6 bases. The germline CDR1 and CDR2 sequences are SEHNR and FQNEAQ (reference sequence). V was pared by 4 bases and J by 3 bases, with 15 bases between. The CDR3 is 16 residues long. The CDR3 region has the DNA TGTGCCAGCAGCTACACAGGGCCGGTCGACACCGGGGAGCTGTTTTTT. This encodes CASSYTGPVDTGELFF.

The chain carries TRBV5-1 and TRBJ1-3; weak D call: TRBD1 (6 bases). CDR1 is SGHRS, CDR2 YFSETQ, per germline. The CDR3 spans 16 residues. V was trimmed by 0 bases and J by 8 bases, leaving 18 bases between them. CDR3 residues: CASSLGLQGNVDTIYF. The CDR3, as DNA: TGCGCCAGCAGCTTGGGCTTACAGGGAAATGTGGACACCATATATTTT.

This chain connects TRBV28 to TRBJ2-1, with 8 bases lining up with TRBD2. Trimming removed 5 bases from V and 2 bases from J; junction bases left unmatched: 8. CDR3 length: 16 residues. CDR1 and CDR2 (germline): MDHEN, SYDVKM. The CDR3 loop reads CASSASAGGTYNEQFF. The CDR3 DNA reads TGTGCCAGCAGTGCCTCGGCGGGGGGAACCTACAATGAGCAGTTCTTC.